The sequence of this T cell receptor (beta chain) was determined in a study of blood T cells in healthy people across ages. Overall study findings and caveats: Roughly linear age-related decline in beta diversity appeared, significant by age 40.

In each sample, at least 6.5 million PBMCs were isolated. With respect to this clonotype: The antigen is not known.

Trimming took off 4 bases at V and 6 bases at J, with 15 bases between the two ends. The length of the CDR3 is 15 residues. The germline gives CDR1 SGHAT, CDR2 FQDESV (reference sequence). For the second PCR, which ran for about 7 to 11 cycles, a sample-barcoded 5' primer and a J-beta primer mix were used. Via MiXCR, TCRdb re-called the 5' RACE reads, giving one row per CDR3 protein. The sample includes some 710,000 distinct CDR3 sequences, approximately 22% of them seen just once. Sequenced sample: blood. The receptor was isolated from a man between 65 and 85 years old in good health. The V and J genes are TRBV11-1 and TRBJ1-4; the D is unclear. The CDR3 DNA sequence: TGTGCCAGCAGCTCCGACCGGGGTTTGGATGAAAAACTGTTTTTT. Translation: CASSSDRGLDEKLFF. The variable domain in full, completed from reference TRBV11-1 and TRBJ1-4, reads EAEVAQSPRYKITEKSQAVAFWCDPISGHATLYWYRQILGQGPELLVQFQDESVVDDSQLPKDRFSAERLKGVDSTLKIQPAELGDSAMYLCASSSDRGLDEKLFFGSGTQLSVL.